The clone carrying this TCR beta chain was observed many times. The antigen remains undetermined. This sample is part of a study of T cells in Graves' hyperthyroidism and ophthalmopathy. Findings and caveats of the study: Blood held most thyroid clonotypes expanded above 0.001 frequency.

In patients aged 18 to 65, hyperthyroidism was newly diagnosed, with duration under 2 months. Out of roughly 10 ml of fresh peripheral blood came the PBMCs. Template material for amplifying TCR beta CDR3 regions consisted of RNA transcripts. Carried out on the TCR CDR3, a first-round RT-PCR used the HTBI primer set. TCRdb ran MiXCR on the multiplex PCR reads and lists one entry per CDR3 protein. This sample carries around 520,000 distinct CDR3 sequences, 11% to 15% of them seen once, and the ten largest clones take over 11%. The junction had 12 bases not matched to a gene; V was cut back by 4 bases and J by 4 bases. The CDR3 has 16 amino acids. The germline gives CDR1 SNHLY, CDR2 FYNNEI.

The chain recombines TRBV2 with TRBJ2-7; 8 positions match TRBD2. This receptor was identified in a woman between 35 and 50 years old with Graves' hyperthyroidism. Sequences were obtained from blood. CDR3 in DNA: TGTGCCAGCAGTGTAAGCGGGAGCTTCGTTTTGTACGAGCAGTACTTC. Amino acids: CASSVSGSFVLYEQYF.